This entry describes one T cell receptor beta chain. Its antigen is still unknown. Trimming removed 1 base from V and 0 bases from J, with 14 bases in between. CDR3 length: 18 amino acids. Germline loops: CDR1 SGHRS, CDR2 YFSETQ. The data were obtained in a study of OX40 agonist ivuxolimab in advanced cancers. Overall study context: Of the participants, under 50% had some prior anti-PD-1, anti-PD-L1 or anti-CTLA-4 therapy, which was allowed. Patients achieving partial responses numbered three: one hepatocellular carcinoma case and two cutaneous melanoma cases.

Some clones are missing from TCRdb's copy, which holds only in-frame ones; the method was immunoSEQ multiplex PCR. The data show some 57,000 clones, with approximately 90% seen just once and approximately 5% held by the top ten. Whole-study results and caveats: CD8+ T cells (on average) carried more expanded clones than CD4+ T cells. Clonal expansion from baseline to week 6 occurred in both CD4+ and CD8+ T cells.

V is TRBV5-1 and J is TRBJ1-6, with a weak D call TRBD1 (5 bases). This specimen was CD4+ or CD8+ T cells sorted from blood, taken in a trial of the OX40 agonist ivuxolimab. This receptor was obtained from an adult with an advanced solid tumor such as melanoma, head and neck, liver or kidney cancer. CDR3 coding DNA: TGCGCCAGCAGCTTGTGGGGGATCCGGAGCTCCTATAATTCACCCCTCCACTTT. It encodes CASSLWGIRSSYNSPLHF.